The next 16 T cell receptor beta chains were all read from a single sample in a study of technical replicates of blood from several donors. Using immunoSEQ multiplex PCR, the repertoire was profiled, and TCRdb retains in-frame clones only, with some absent. The repertoire holds 60,000 to 70,000 clones, with nearly 98% as singletons. The specimen was T cells isolated from PBMCs. These receptors all come from a human donor in good health.

The count of this clone is one. V is TRBV4-1 and J is TRBJ1-2; maybe TRBD1 (6 bases). This CDR3 is built from 13 residues. Germline V gene lookup returns CDR1 MGHRA and CDR2 YSYEKL. The ends were cut back, 2 bases at V and 6 bases at J, with 10 bases in the middle. DNA for the CDR3: TGCGCCAGCAGCCAATGGGGGCTGGATGGCTACACCTTC. This gives the protein CASSQWGLDGYTF.

V usage is TRBV6-5 and J usage is TRBJ1-1; D gene uncertain. The CDR3 contains 15 residues. V lost 0 bases to trimming and J lost 0 bases, with 8 bases between them. The V gene's germline CDR1 is MNHEY and CDR2 SVGAGI. The CDR3 bases are TGTGCCAGCAGTTACTCGTACGGGGTGAACACTGAAGCTTTCTTT. Protein: CASSYSYGVNTEAFF.

This clone has a single count. The V gene is TRBV6-1, the J gene TRBJ2-7, with D possibly TRBD2 on 5 matching bases. The CDR3 loop spans 12 amino acids. The V gene lost 7 bases and the J gene lost 9 bases, with 16 bases spanning the gap. Germline V gene lookup returns CDR1 MNHNS and CDR2 SASEGT. The chain's CDR3 is CASTWEWEGQYF. CDR3 nucleotide sequence: TGTGCCAGCACTTGGGAGTGGGAAGGGCAGTACTTC.

This chain uses TRBV4-1 with TRBJ2-2; 11 positions agree with TRBD1. With V trimmed by 4 bases and J by 6 bases, 4 bases remained unmatched. The CDR3 extends over 15 amino acids. In germline, CDR1 is MGHRA, CDR2 YSYEKL. This chain's CDR3 is CASSPLGQGAGELFF. In nucleotides, the CDR3 is TGCGCCAGCAGCCCACTGGGACAGGGGGCCGGGGAGCTGTTTTTT.

This sequence joins TRBV6-5 and TRBJ2-7, with TRBD2 matching over 7 bases. Germline trimming cut 4 bases from V and 0 bases from J; bases unmatched to any gene: 6. From germline, CDR1 is MNHEY and CDR2 SVGAGI. This CDR3 has 15 residues. CDR3 sequence: CASSSREGGSYEQYF. Here the CDR3 DNA reads TGTGCCAGCAGTTCGAGGGAGGGAGGCTCCTACGAGCAGTACTTC.

V is TRBV28 and J is TRBJ1-2; unclear D gene. This CDR3 is built from 17 residues. The germline V gene has CDR1 MDHEN and CDR2 SYDVKM. V lost 6 bases to trimming and J lost 1 base, with 21 bases between them. The CDR3 DNA follows: TGTGCCAGCAGGTTGGGCAGGTCGATCCCTTATAACTATGGCTACACCTTC. Translation: CASRLGRSIPYNYGYTF.

The V gene is TRBV4-2, the J gene TRBJ2-1; TRBD2 might be the D (5 bases). Germline-derived CDR1 and CDR2 are LGHNA and YNFKEQ. The V end lost 2 bases, the J end lost 10 bases, and 12 bases lay between the germline ends. The CDR3 runs to 13 residues. CDR3 DNA sequence: TGTGCCAGCAGCCAACGAGGACTTGGAGAGCAGTTCTTC. Translated: CASSQRGLGEQFF.

This chain uses TRBV15 with TRBJ1-5; 10 nucleotides match TRBD1. V lost 3 bases, J lost 0 bases, and 5 bases stayed unmatched. The CDR3 runs 17 residues. In germline, CDR1 is LNHNV, CDR2 YYDKDF (reference sequence). CDR3 in DNA: TGTGCCACCAGCAGGGAGGGACAGGGGTATAGCAATCAGCCCCAGCATTTT. This translates into CATSREGQGYSNQPQHF.

In this sample, this clone turned up once. V and J are TRBV6-5 and TRBJ2-1; tentatively, D is TRBD1 (5 bases). CDR3 length: 15 amino acids. Trimming pared 4 bases from V and 0 bases from J, leaving 10 bases between. Germline-derived CDR1 and CDR2 are MNHEY and SVGAGI. The CDR3 protein is CASSLTTDSYNEQFF. In DNA form, the CDR3 reads TGTGCCAGCAGTTTAACGACAGACTCCTACAATGAGCAGTTCTTC.

The chain has TRBV15 and TRBJ2-1, with 11 bases fitting TRBD1. Trimming at V came to 3 bases and at J to 0 bases, leaving 16 bases not matched to a gene. The CDR3 has 21 residues. Germline CDR1 is LNHNV and CDR2 is YYDKDF (reference sequence). CDR3: CATSRPGRTGGYLLSYNEQFF. For the CDR3, the DNA is TGTGCCACCAGCAGGCCGGGAAGGACAGGGGGCTACCTCCTCTCCTACAATGAGCAGTTCTTC.

The rearrangement links TRBV7-9 to TRBJ2-1; no definite D call. There are 11 residues in the CDR3. With 5 bases removed from V and 7 bases from J, the gap between germline ends came to 6 bases. Looked up from germline, CDR1 is SEHNR and CDR2 is FQNEAQ (reference sequence). The chain's CDR3 is CASSAENEQFF. Written as DNA, the CDR3 is TGTGCCAGCAGCGCGGAGAATGAGCAGTTCTTC.

In its sample, this clone was seen once. V usage is TRBV2 and J usage is TRBJ2-5; D possibly corresponds to TRBD2 (5 bases). The germline gives CDR1 SNHLY, CDR2 FYNNEI. V lost 5 bases to trimming and J lost 5 bases, with 18 bases between them. The CDR3 length is 15 residues. CDR3 sequence (DNA): TGTGCCAGCAGTCCTCTACTAGGGCCTTCGGAGACCCAGTACTTC. Amino acids: CASSPLLGPSETQYF.

The chain combines TRBV7-2 with TRBJ2-5; D not certain. V lost 1 base and J lost 2, with 14 bases in between. The CDR3 sequence is 16 residues long. Germline-derived CDR1 and CDR2 are SGHTA and FQGNSA. CDR3 region: CASSLVSRLPQETQYF. The CDR3 DNA follows: TGTGCCAGCAGCTTAGTTTCCAGGTTACCTCAAGAGACCCAGTACTTC.

The rearrangement joins TRBV7-9 to TRBJ1-6; TRBD1 is a possible D gene (5 bases). Trimming cost V 1 base and J 14 bases, with 18 bases left between them. CDR3 length equals 15 residues. Germline CDR1 and CDR2: SEHNR and FQNEAQ (reference sequence). The CDR3 reads CASSLGGVQMRALHF. DNA for the CDR3: TGTGCCAGCAGCTTAGGGGGGGTCCAGATGAGAGCCCTCCACTTT.

This chain joins TRBV28 and TRBJ1-5; tentative D call: TRBD1 (5 bases). The germline V and J ends were trimmed by 8 bases and 3 bases, with 32 bases remaining between them. This CDR3 has 20 residues. Germline V CDR1 and CDR2: MDHEN, SYDVKM. CDR3: CASVVGGSLRVSYNNQPQHF. Here the CDR3 DNA reads TGTGCCAGCGTAGTGGGGGGATCGCTTCGGGTCTCTTATAACAATCAGCCCCAGCATTTT.

The genes are TRBV4-1 and TRBJ2-5, with a weak D call TRBD1 (5 bases). The CDR3 runs to 13 residues. Trimming pared 9 bases from V and 7 bases from J, leaving 18 bases between. Per germline, CDR1 MGHRA and CDR2 YSYEKL. CDR3 loop: CASTESGMGTQYF. The CDR3 region has the DNA TGCGCCAGTACGGAGTCAGGGATGGGGACCCAGTACTTC.